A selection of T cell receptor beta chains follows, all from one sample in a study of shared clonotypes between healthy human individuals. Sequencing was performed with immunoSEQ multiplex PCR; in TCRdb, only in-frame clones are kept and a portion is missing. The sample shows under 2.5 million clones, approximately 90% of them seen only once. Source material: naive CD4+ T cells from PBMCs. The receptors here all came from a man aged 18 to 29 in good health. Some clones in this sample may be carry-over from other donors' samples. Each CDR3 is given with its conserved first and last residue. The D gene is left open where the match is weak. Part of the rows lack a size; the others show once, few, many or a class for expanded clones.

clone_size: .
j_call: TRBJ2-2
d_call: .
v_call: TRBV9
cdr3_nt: TGTGCCAGCAGCGTAGATCGGTTCACCGGGGAGCTGTTTTTT
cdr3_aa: CASSVDRFTGELFF

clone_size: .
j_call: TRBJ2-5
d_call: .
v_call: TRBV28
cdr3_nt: TGTGCCAGCAGTTTCAGCCAAGAGACCCAGTACTTC
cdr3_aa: CASSFSQETQYF

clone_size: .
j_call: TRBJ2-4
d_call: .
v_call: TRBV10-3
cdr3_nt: TGTGCCATCAGTGAGTCCGGGACAACAAGACTAGCCAAAAACATTCAGTACTTC
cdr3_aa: CAISESGTTRLAKNIQYF

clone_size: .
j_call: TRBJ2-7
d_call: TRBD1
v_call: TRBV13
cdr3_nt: TGTGCCAGCAGACCCGGGACAGGGGACTACGAGCAGTACTTC
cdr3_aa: CASRPGTGDYEQYF

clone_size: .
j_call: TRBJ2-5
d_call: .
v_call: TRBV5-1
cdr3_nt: TGCGCCAGCAGCTTAGCCGGGACTCTACGCTCGGGGACCCAGTACTTC
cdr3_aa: CASSLAGTLRSGTQYF

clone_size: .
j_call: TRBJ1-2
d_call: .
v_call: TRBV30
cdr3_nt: TGTGCCTGGGGTAATCGGGGCTACACCTTC
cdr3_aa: CAWGNRGYTF

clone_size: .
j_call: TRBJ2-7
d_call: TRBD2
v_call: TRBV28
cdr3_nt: TGTGCCAGCAACCACCGGGGGGGGGCTATCTCCTACGAGCAGTACTTC
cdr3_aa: CASNHRGGAISYEQYF

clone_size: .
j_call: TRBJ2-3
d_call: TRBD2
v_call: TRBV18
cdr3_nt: TGTGCCAGCTCACCCCAATTACTAGCGGTAGATACGCAGTATTTT
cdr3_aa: CASSPQLLAVDTQYF

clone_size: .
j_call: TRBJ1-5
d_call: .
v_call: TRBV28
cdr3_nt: TGTGCCAGCAACCTCCGGACCCGAGGTCAGCCCCAGCATTTT
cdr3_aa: CASNLRTRGQPQHF

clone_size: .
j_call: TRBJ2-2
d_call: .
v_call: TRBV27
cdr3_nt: TGTGCCAGCCGAACCCTGGGGAGACACTCGAACACCGGGGAGCTGTTTTTT
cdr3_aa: CASRTLGRHSNTGELFF

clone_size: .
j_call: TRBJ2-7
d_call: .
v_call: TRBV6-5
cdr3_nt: TGTGCCAGCAGTTACGGAGGGGGCGCTTCCTACGAGCAGTACTTC
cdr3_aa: CASSYGGGASYEQYF

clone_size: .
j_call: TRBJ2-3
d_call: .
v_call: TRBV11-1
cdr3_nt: TGTGCCAGCAGCTTAGAACCTACTAGTGTCGATACGCAGTATTTT
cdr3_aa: CASSLEPTSVDTQYF

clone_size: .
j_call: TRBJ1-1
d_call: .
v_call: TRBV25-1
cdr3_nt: TGTGCCAGCAGTGAACGGGACGGTATAAAGGGAGCTTTCTTT
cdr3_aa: CASSERDGIKGAFF

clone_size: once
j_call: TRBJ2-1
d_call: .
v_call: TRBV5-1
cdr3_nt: TGCGCCAGCAGCTCCTCCACGTCGAACAATGAGCAGTTCTTC
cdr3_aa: CASSSSTSNNEQFF

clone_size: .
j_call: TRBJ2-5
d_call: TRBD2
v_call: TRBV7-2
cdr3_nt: TGTGCCAGCAGCTTATTACTAGCGGACCAAGAGACCCAGTACTTC
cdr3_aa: CASSLLLADQETQYF

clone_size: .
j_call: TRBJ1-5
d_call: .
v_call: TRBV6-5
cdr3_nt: TGTGCCAGCAGGTTTACAGGGAACAGCAATCAGCCCCAGCATTTT
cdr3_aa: CASRFTGNSNQPQHF

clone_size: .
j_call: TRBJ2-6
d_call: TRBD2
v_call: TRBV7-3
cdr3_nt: TGTGCCAGCAGCGCCCGGGCGGGAGGCTCTGGGGCCAACGTCCTGACTTTC
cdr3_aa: CASSARAGGSGANVLTF

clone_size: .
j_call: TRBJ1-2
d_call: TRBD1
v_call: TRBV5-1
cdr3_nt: TGCGCCAGCAGCTTGGAAGTTTGGACAGGGGGATTAAATGGCTACACCTTC
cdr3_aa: CASSLEVWTGGLNGYTF

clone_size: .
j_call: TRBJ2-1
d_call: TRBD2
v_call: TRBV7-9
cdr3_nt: TGTGCCAGCAGCAGGGGCCTAGCGGGCCAGGCTGCTAATGAGCAGTTCTTC
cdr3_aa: CASSRGLAGQAANEQFF

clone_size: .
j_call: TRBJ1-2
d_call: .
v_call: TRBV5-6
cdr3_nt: TGTGCCAGCAGCTTTCAGGGCCGGAATGGCTACACCTTC
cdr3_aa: CASSFQGRNGYTF

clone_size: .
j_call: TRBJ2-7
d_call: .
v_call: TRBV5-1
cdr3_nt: TGCGCCAGCAGTTGGATGCTCGACAGGTCCTACGAGCAGTACTTC
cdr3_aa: CASSWMLDRSYEQYF

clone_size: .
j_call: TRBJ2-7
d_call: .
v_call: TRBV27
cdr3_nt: TGTGCCAGCAGTTGGGGCTACCGGGGGGAGCAGTACTTC
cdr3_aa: CASSWGYRGEQYF

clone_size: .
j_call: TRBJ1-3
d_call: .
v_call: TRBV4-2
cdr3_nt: TGTGCCAGCAGCCCTCTCGGACAGCTTCCTGGAAACACCATATATTTT
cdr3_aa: CASSPLGQLPGNTIYF

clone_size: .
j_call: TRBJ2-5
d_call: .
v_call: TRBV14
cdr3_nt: TGTGCCAGCAGCCGGGGCGCTCGGGACAACTACCAAGAGACCCAGTACTTC
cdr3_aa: CASSRGARDNYQETQYF

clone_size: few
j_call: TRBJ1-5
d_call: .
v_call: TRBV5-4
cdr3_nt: TGTGCCAGCAGCTCGAGGGACAGCAATCAGCCCCAGCATTTT
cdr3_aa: CASSSRDSNQPQHF

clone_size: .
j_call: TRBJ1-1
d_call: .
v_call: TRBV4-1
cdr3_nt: TGCGCCAGCAGCGGGGGTTTGAACACTGAAGCTTTCTTT
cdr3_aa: CASSGGLNTEAFF

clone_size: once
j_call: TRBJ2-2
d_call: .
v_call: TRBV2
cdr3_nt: TGTGCCAGCAGTGAGAGTAGCGGGGAGCTGTTTTTT
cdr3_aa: CASSESSGELFF

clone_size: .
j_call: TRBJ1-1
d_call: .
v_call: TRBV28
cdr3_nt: TGTGCCAGCAGTTCCCCCACGTGGGACACTGAAGCTTTCTTT
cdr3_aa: CASSSPTWDTEAFF

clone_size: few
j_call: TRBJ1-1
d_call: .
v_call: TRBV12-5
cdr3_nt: TGTGCTAGTGGTTTGGTAATTTACGGATTGAACACTGAAGCTTTCTTT
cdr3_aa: CASGLVIYGLNTEAFF

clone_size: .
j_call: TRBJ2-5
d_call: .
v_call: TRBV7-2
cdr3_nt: TGTGCCAGCAGACCGGGCCCCCAAGAGACCCAGTACTTC
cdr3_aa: CASRPGPQETQYF

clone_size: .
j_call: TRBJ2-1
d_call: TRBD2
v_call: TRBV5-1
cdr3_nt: TGCGCCAGCAGCTCTCACGGGACTAGCGTTATCGATGAGCAGTTCTTC
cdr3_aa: CASSSHGTSVIDEQFF

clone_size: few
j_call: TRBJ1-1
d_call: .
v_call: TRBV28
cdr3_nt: TGTGCCAGCACGGGCAGTTATGAAGCTTTCTTT
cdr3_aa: CASTGSYEAFF

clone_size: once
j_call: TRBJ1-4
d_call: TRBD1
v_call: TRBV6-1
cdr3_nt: TGTGCCAGCAGTGAGGGAGGGGGCGGTGAAAAACTGTTTTTT
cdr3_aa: CASSEGGGGEKLFF

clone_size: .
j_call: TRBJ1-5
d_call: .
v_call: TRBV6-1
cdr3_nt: TGTGCCAGCAGTGAAGGTGGGGTAAGCAATCAGCCCCAGCATTTT
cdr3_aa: CASSEGGVSNQPQHF

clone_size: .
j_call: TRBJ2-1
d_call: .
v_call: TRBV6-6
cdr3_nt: TGTGCCAGCAGATCGCCCATGGATGAGCAGTTCTTC
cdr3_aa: CASRSPMDEQFF

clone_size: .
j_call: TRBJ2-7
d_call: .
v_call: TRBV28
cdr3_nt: TGTGCCAGCCTGCCCCTGAGACAGCTGAGCTCCTACGAGCAGTACTTC
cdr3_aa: CASLPLRQLSSYEQYF

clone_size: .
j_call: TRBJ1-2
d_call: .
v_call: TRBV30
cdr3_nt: TGTGCCTGGAGAGGATCCAGGTATGGCTACACCTTC
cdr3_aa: CAWRGSRYGYTF

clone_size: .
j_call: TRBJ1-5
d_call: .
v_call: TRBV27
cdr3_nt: TGTGCCAGCAGTTTCACACGTAATCAGCCCCAGCATTTT
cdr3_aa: CASSFTRNQPQHF

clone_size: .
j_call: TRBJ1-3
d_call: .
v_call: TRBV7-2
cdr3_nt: TGTGCCAGCAGTCCTATTCGCTCTGGAAACACCATATATTTT
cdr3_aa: CASSPIRSGNTIYF

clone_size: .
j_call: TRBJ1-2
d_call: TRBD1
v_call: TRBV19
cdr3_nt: TGTGCCAGTAGTACCGGACAGGGCCTATATGGCTACACCTTC
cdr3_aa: CASSTGQGLYGYTF

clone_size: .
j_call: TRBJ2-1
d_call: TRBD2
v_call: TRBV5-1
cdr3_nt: TGCGCCAGCAGCTTGGTTCCGACTAGCGGCTCCTACAATGAGCAGTTCTTC
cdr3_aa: CASSLVPTSGSYNEQFF

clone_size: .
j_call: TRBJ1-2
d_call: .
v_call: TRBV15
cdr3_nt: TGTGCCACCAGCAGCACAGGGTTTGGGGACAACTATGGCTACACCTTC
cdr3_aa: CATSSTGFGDNYGYTF

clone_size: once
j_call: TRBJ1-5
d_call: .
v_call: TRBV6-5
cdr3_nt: TGTGCCAGCAGTTACTCGGAGGGTCATAACAATCAGCCCCAGCATTTT
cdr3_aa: CASSYSEGHNNQPQHF

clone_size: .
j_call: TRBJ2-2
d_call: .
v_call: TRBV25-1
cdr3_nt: TGTGCCAGCAGCGCCCGGGTTAGAAACACCGGGGAGCTGTTTTTT
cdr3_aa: CASSARVRNTGELFF

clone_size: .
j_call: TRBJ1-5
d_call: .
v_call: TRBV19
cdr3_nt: TGTGCCAGTACGACACCCAAGTTGGGCAATCAGCCCCAGCATTTT
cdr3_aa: CASTTPKLGNQPQHF

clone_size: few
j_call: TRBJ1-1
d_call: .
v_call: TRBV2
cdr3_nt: TGTGCCAGCGCCGAAATCCGCACTTTCTTT
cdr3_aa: CASAEIRTFF

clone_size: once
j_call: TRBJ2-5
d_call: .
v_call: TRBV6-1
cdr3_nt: TGTGCCAGCAGTGCCGGGGGACTCTTGGGGGGAGAGACCCAGTACTTC
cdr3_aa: CASSAGGLLGGETQYF

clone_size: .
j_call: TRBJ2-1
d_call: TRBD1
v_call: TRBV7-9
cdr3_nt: TGTGCCAGCAGCTCTGCAGGGGGTGGGGAGCAGTTCTTC
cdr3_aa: CASSSAGGGEQFF

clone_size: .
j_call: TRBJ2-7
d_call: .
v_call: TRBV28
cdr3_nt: TGTGCCATCGGGAGATACGAGCAGTACTTC
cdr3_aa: CAIGRYEQYF

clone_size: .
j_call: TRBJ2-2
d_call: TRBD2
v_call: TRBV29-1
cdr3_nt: TGCAGCGGTGGACTAGCGGGAGGGAACACCGGGGAGCTGTTTTTT
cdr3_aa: CSGGLAGGNTGELFF

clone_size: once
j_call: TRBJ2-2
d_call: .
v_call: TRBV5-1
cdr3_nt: TGCGCCAGCAGCTTGAGGCGGGACCCCGCGACCGGGGAGCTGTTTTTT
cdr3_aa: CASSLRRDPATGELFF

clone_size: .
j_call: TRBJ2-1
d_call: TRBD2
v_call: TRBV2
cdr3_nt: TGTGCCAGCAGGCTACTAGCGGACAATGAGCAGTTCTTC
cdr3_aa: CASRLLADNEQFF

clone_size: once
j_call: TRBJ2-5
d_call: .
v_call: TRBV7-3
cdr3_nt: TGTGCCAGCTCGGAGGGGGGTTGGGAGACCCAGTACTTC
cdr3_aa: CASSEGGWETQYF

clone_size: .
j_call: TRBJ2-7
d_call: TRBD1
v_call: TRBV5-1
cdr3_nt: TGCGCCAGCAGCCCCGGGACAGGGGTTGGAACCTCCTACGAGCAGTACTTC
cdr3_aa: CASSPGTGVGTSYEQYF

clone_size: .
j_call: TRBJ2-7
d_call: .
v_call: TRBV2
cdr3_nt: TGTGCCAGCAGTTTTCAGGTGGCGGGGCTCTACGAGCAGTACTTC
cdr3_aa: CASSFQVAGLYEQYF

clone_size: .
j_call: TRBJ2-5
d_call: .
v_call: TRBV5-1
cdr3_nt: TGCGCCAGCAGCCCAGTAACATTGGCCCAAGAGACCCAGTACTTC
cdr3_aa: CASSPVTLAQETQYF

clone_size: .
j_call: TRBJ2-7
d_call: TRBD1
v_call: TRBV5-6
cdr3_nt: TGTGCCAGCAGCGAGGGGCGCCGGGACAGGGTTGCCGAGCAGTACTTC
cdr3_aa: CASSEGRRDRVAEQYF